The clone carrying this T cell receptor (beta chain) is a singleton in its sample. Sequenced by immunoSEQ multiplex PCR; TCRdb stores in-frame clones only, minus some. The sample records 2.3 million or so clones, more than 85% being singletons. Between the trimmed V and J ends, which lost 7 bases and 3 bases, there was a span of 16 bases. The CDR3 has 14 residues. The germline gives CDR1 MNHEY, CDR2 SMNVEV (reference sequence). The data were taken from a study of shared clonotypes between healthy human individuals. The clonotype originates from a man aged 18 to 29 in good health. Some clones in this sample may be carry-over from other donors' samples. This chain uses TRBV27 with TRBJ2-7; D might be TRBD1 or TRBD2, each matching 6 bases. The specimen sequenced was naive CD4+ T cells from PBMCs. Subset noted: CD45RA+ positively selected. The CDR3 nucleotides are TGTGCCAGCAATGAAAGGGGGGCACTCTACGAGCAGTACTTC. This translates into CASNERGALYEQYF.